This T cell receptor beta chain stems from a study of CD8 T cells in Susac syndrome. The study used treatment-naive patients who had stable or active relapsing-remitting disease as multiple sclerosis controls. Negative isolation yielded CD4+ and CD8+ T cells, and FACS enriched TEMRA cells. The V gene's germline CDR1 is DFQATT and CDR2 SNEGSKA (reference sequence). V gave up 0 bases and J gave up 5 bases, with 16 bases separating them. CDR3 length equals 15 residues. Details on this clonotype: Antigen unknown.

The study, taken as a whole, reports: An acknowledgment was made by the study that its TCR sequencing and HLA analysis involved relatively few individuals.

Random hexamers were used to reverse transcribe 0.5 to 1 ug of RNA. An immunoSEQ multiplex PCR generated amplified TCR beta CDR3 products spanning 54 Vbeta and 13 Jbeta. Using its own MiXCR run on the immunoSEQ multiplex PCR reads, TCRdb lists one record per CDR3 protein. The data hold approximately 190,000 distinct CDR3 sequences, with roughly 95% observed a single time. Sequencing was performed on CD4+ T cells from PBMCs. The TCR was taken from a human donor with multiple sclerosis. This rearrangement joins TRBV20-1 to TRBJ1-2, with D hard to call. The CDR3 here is CSARDPVRIRYGYTF. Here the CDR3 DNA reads TGCAGTGCTAGAGATCCCGTGCGGATCCGATATGGCTACACCTTC.